A single sample gave rise to the 25 T cell receptor beta chains below, sequenced in a study of control samples from healthy donors and cancer patients. Assay used: immunoSEQ multiplex PCR; TCRdb lists only in-frame clones, some missing. This sample yields 150,000 to 200,000 clones, of which around nine tenths are seen a single time; just over 1.4% belongs to the top ten. The sequenced sample consisted of blood. The receptors come from a man between 25 and 39 years old in good health.

The genes are TRBV7-9 and TRBJ2-7; D perhaps matches TRBD2 (7 bases). The V end lost 6 bases, the J end lost 5 bases, and 14 bases lay between the germline ends. CDR3 length: 13 residues. Germline V gene sequence: CDR1 SEHNR, CDR2 FQNEAQ (reference sequence). CDR3 DNA sequence: TGTGCCAGCAGGGTAACAGGGAGGGACGAGCAGTACTTC. As protein: CASRVTGRDEQYF.

The CDR3 loop is CASSGGGANYGYTF. The CDR3 DNA is TGTGCCAGCAGTGGAGGGGGCGCTAACTATGGCTACACCTTC. V and J are TRBV2 and TRBJ1-2; TRBD1 agrees at 7 bases. Germline V gene lookup returns CDR1 SNHLY and CDR2 FYNNEI. V was clipped by 4 bases and J by 0 bases; unmatched bases: 2. The CDR3 is 14 residues long.

The chain uses TRBV28 and TRBJ2-6; 9 nucleotides match TRBD1. V lost 6 bases, J lost 4 bases, and 4 bases stayed unmatched. This CDR3 is built from 15 residues. CDR1 is MDHEN, CDR2 SYDVKM, per germline. This CDR3 is CASREQGAGANVLTF. The CDR3 DNA follows: TGTGCCAGCAGAGAACAGGGGGCCGGGGCCAACGTCCTGACTTTC.

The V gene is TRBV3-1 (or the pseudogene TRBV3-2), the J gene TRBJ1-1; D is unclear. The germline V gene encodes CDR1 LGHDT and CDR2 YNNKEL (reference sequence). V was trimmed by 1 base and J by 11 bases, leaving 14 bases between them. This CDR3 spans 13 amino acids. CDR3 DNA sequence: TGTGCCAGCAGCCAAGGTTTTTGTTCGAGGGCTTTCTTT. Amino acids: CASSQGFCSRAFF.

V and J are TRBV5-1 and TRBJ1-6; tentative D call: TRBD1 (6 bases). Per germline, CDR1 SGHRS and CDR2 YFSETQ. The length of the CDR3 is 17 residues. The germline V and J ends were trimmed by 3 bases and 4 bases, with 17 bases remaining between them. The CDR3 sequence is CASSWDTGNFYNSPLHF. CDR3 sequence (DNA): TGCGCCAGCAGCTGGGATACAGGGAATTTTTATAATTCACCCCTCCACTTT.

V is TRBV4-1 and J is TRBJ2-5; the match to TRBD2 covers 10 bases. The length of the CDR3 is 16 residues. Germline CDR1 is MGHRA and CDR2 is YSYEKL. V dropped 0 bases and J dropped 2; count of bases not matched to a gene: 3. The CDR3 DNA reads TGCGCCAGCAGCCAAGATCCTAGCGGGGGACAAGAGACCCAGTACTTC. Translated: CASSQDPSGGQETQYF.

The rearrangement joins TRBV18 to TRBJ2-7, with D unclear. CDR1 is KGHSH and CDR2 is LQKENI in the germline V gene. The V end was cut by 4 bases, the J end by 5 bases, with 18 bases between. CDR3 length: 15 amino acids. The CDR3 spells CASSLRDTPPHEQYF. The CDR3 nucleotides are TGTGCCAGCTCACTACGTGACACCCCTCCCCACGAGCAGTACTTC.

The V and J genes are TRBV5-1 and TRBJ1-1; 7 bases are shared with TRBD1. CDR3 size: 15 residues. V lost 4 bases and J lost 4; bases outside the gene matches: 10. Germline lookup yields CDR1 SGHRS and CDR2 YFSETQ. The chain's CDR3 is CASSPLGGGVTEAFF. As DNA, the CDR3 is TGCGCCAGCAGCCCCCTAGGAGGGGGCGTCACTGAAGCTTTCTTT.

J is TRBJ1-3 and V is TRBV29-1; TRBD1 might be the D (6 bases). The ends were cut back, 6 bases at V and 0 bases at J, with 12 bases in the middle. The germline V gene has CDR1 SQVTM and CDR2 ANQGSEA. The CDR3 extends over 14 amino acids. CDR3 nucleotide sequence: TGCAGCGTCGACAGGAGATCCTCTGGAAACACCATATATTTT. Protein product: CSVDRRSSGNTIYF.

The chain joins TRBV5-1 to TRBJ1-2, with D perhaps TRBD1 (6 bases). Germline-derived CDR1 and CDR2 are SGHRS and YFSETQ. Between the trimmed V and J ends, which lost 4 bases and 0 bases, there was a span of 16 bases. CDR3 length equals 16 residues. CDR3 in DNA: TGCGCCAGCAGCCCCCGCGAAGGGACAACTAACTATGGCTACACCTTC. It encodes CASSPREGTTNYGYTF.

This chain joins TRBV11-2 and TRBJ1-1; weak D call: TRBD1 (5 bases). V lost 7 bases, J lost 5 bases, and 8 bases lay in between. This CDR3 has 11 residues. Germline V gene sequence: CDR1 SGHAT, CDR2 FQNNGV. This CDR3 is CASTEGTEAFF. As DNA, the CDR3 is TGTGCCAGCACCGAGGGGACTGAAGCTTTCTTT.

V is TRBV4-1 and J is TRBJ1-1; 7 bases are a match to TRBD1. The germline V gene encodes CDR1 MGHRA and CDR2 YSYEKL. The CDR3 spans 17 residues. J was trimmed by 7 bases and V by 4 bases; bases with no gene match: 18. CDR3 sequence: CASSPTHAPGQRNEAFF. CDR3 coding DNA: TGCGCCAGCAGCCCCACTCACGCGCCGGGACAGAGAAATGAAGCTTTCTTT.

Concerning this clone itself: Additional DNA sequences in this sample encode the identical CDR3. J is TRBJ1-2 and V is TRBV9; maybe TRBD1 (5 bases). Germline V lookup: CDR1 SGDLS, CDR2 YYNGEE. The V and J ends lost 0 bases and 5 bases respectively, with 14 bases between them. The CDR3 extends over 15 amino acids. CDR3 bases: TGTGCCAGCAGCGTAGTTGACAGCCCGAGTTATGGCTACACCTTC. This gives the protein CASSVVDSPSYGYTF.

The gene calls are TRBV28 and TRBJ1-1; 7 bases are a match to TRBD1. The V gene end was trimmed by 5 bases and the J gene end by 4 bases; junction bases not matched to a gene: 10. CDR1 is MDHEN and CDR2 is SYDVKM in the germline V gene. This CDR3 is built from 15 residues. CDR3 nucleotide sequence: TGTGCCAGCAGTCCTTTGGACAGGCCCAGCACTGAAGCTTTCTTT. This encodes CASSPLDRPSTEAFF.

V and J are TRBV18 and TRBJ1-1, with D maybe TRBD1 (5 bases). V dropped 0 bases and J dropped 6 bases, with 8 bases sitting between them. The CDR3 has 13 amino acids. Germline CDR1 KGHSH, CDR2 LQKENI. The CDR3 DNA follows: TGTGCCAGCTCACCACCGGGGGGGGCTGAAGCTTTCTTT. This sequence encodes CASSPPGGAEAFF.

The chain carries TRBV27 and TRBJ2-2, with D uncertain. Per germline, CDR1 MNHEY and CDR2 SMNVEV (reference sequence). V lost 1 base and J 2 bases, leaving 11 bases between the germline ends. The CDR3 consists of 16 residues. The CDR3 is CASSLFWQPNTGELFF. CDR3 sequence (DNA): TGTGCCAGCAGTTTATTTTGGCAGCCCAACACCGGGGAGCTGTTTTTT.

For this clone: Different DNA sequences within this sample yield the same CDR3. The chain combines TRBV2 with TRBJ1-6; no definite D call. The V end was cut by 4 bases, the J end by 6 bases, with 4 bases between. The CDR3 contains 12 residues. Looked up from germline, CDR1 is SNHLY and CDR2 is FYNNEI. The CDR3 loop reads CASSGTNSPLHF. The CDR3, as DNA: TGTGCCAGCAGTGGCACTAATTCACCCCTCCACTTT.

This chain links TRBV4-1 with TRBJ1-6, with no clear D. There are 15 residues in the CDR3. The germline gives CDR1 MGHRA, CDR2 YSYEKL. Trimming cost V 2 bases and J 8 bases, with 13 bases left between them. The CDR3 here is CASSQTPTRDSPLHF. CDR3 bases: TGCGCCAGCAGCCAAACCCCGACCCGGGATTCACCCCTCCACTTT.

CDR3 coding DNA: TGCAGCGTTGCCCCGCCGGGACAGGGGTATTGCACCTTC. This encodes CSVAPPGQGYCTF. The chain carries TRBV29-1 and TRBJ1-2, with 10 bases that match TRBD1. Trimming cost V 4 bases and J 13 bases; bases outside gene matches: 12. Germline lookup yields CDR1 SQVTM and CDR2 ANQGSEA. This CDR3 is 13 amino acids long.

J is TRBJ2-1 and V is TRBV5-4, with D maybe TRBD1 (6 bases). The V gene's germline CDR1 is SGHNT and CDR2 YYREEE (reference sequence). The CDR3 runs 15 residues. Trimming left V 3 bases short and J 0 bases short, with 10 bases between. CDR3 sequence: CASSWDKSSYNEQFF. Written as DNA, the CDR3 is TGTGCCAGCAGCTGGGACAAGAGCTCCTACAATGAGCAGTTCTTC.

This chain connects TRBV9 to TRBJ2-5, with 9 bases aligning to TRBD1. This CDR3 spans 14 amino acids. Unmatched junction bases numbered 1, after V lost 1 base and J lost 3 bases. CDR1 and CDR2 (germline): SGDLS, YYNGEE. The CDR3 spells CASSVRDREETQYF. The DNA for the CDR3 is TGTGCCAGCAGCGTAAGGGACAGGGAAGAGACCCAGTACTTC.

The rearrangement uses TRBV7-9 and TRBJ2-7, with a weak D call TRBD2 (5 bases). V lost 1 base and J 3 bases, leaving 10 bases between the germline ends. The CDR3 runs to 14 residues. In germline, CDR1 is SEHNR, CDR2 FQNEAQ (reference sequence). CDR3 nucleotide sequence: TGTGCCAGCAGCTTAGGGACTTCAAGCTACGAGCAGTACTTC. It codes for CASSLGTSSYEQYF.

J is TRBJ1-1 and V is TRBV9; D call uncertain. V lost 4 bases and J 1 base, leaving 8 bases between the germline ends. The CDR3 is made up of 13 amino acids. Germline lookup yields CDR1 SGDLS and CDR2 YYNGEE. CDR3 in amino acids: CASSLGTNTEAFF. Written as DNA, the CDR3 is TGTGCCAGCAGCTTAGGAACGAACACTGAAGCTTTCTTT.

The chain joins TRBV19 to TRBJ2-1; 7 bases align to TRBD1. CDR1 is LNHDA and CDR2 is SQIVND in the germline V gene (reference sequence). The CDR3 totals 15 residues. The V gene end was trimmed by 4 bases and the J gene end by 6 bases; junction bases not matched to a gene: 9. The CDR3 nucleotides are TGTGCCAGTAGTAACCGGGACAGAGAAACCAATGAGCAGTTCTTC. Its protein product is CASSNRDRETNEQFF. Variable domain in full (rest from reference TRBV19 and TRBJ2-1): DGGITQSPKYLFRKEGQNVTLSCEQNLNHDAMYWYRQDPGQGLRLIYYSQIVNDFQKGDIAEGYSVSREKKESFPLTVTSAQKNPTAFYLCASSNRDRETNEQFFGPGTRLTVL.

CDR3 loop: CASSYLPRSSYNEQFF. CDR3 nucleotides: TGTGCCAGCAGTTACCTCCCCAGGAGCTCCTACAATGAGCAGTTCTTC. The V gene is TRBV6-2 or TRBV6-3, the J gene TRBJ2-1, with D hard to call. V dropped 2 bases and J dropped 0 bases, with 11 bases sitting between them. Germline V gene lookup returns CDR1 MNHEY and CDR2 SVGEGT. The CDR3 sequence is 16 residues long.